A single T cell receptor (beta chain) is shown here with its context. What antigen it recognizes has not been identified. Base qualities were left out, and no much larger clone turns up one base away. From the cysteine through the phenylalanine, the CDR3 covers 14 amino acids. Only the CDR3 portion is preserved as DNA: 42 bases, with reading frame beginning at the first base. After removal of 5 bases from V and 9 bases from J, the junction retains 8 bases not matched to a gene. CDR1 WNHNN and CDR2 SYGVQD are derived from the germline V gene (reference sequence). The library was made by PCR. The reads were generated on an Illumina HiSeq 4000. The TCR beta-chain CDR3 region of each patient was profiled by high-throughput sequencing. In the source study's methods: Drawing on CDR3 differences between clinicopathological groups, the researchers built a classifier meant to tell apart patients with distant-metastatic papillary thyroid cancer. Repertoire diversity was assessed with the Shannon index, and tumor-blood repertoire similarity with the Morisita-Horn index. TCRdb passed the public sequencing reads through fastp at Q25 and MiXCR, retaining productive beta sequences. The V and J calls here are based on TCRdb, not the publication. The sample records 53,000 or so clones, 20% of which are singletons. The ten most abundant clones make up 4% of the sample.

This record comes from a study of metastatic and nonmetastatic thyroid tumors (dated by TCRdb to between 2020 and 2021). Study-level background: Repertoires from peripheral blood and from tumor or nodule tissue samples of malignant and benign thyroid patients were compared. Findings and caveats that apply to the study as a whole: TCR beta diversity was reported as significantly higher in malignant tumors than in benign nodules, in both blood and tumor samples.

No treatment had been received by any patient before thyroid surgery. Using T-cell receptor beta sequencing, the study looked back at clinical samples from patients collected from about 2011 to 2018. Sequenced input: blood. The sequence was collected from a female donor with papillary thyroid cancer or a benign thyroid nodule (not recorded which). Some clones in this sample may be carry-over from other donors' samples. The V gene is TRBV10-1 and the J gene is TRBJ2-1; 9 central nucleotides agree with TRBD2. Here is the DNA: TGCGCCAGCAGTCCTAGCGGGAAGAAGAGTGAGCAGTTCTTC. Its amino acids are CASSPSGKKSEQFF.